The source of this T cell receptor (beta chain) is a study of beta chain features in type 1 diabetes. This clone was seen only a few times. Antigen specificity is unknown. Within the sample, other DNA sequences also encode this same CDR3. Every bit of the isolated RNA underwent reverse transcription, so sequencing read expressed TCRB transcripts. Naive, central memory and regulatory T cell samples averaged about 3.57 million reads. Libraries were prepared by immunoSEQ multiplex PCR; TCRdb keeps only in-frame clonotypes and omits some of them. The sample lists 350,000 to 400,000 clones; about 15% were seen once. Study results and caveats: Fewer junction insertions and more nucleotide deletions appeared in type 1 diabetes patients.

V was clipped by 1 base and J by 0 bases, with 7 bases between them. The CDR3 sequence is 15 residues long. CDR1 is SEHNR, CDR2 FQNEAQ, per germline (reference sequence). The TCR sequence derives from a woman in her late teens or twenties in good health. Sequencing was done on a sample of naive CD4+ T cells from blood. V and J are TRBV7-9 and TRBJ1-5; no clear D. In nucleotides, the CDR3 is TGTGCCAGCAGCTTAGGACACAATAGCAATCAGCCCCAGCATTTT. Translation gives CASSLGHNSNQPQHF.